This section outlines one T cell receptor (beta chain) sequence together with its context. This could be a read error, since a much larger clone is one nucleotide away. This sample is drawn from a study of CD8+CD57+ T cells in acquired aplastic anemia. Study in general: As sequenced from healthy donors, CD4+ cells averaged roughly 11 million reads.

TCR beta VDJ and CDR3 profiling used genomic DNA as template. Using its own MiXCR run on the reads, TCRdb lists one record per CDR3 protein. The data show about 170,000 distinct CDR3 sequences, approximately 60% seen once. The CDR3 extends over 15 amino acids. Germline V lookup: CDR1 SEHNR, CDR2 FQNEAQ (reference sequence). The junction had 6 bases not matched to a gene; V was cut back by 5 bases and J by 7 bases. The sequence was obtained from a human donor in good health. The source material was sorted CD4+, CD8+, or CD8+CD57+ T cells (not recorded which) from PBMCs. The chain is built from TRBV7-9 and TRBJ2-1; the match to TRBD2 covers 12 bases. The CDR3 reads CASSPTSGRLNEQFF. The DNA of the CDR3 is TGTGCCAGCAGCCCGACTAGCGGGAGATTGAATGAGCAGTTCTTC.